The entry below gives a single T cell receptor (beta chain) sequence along with its context. A read error may be the cause here, since a much bigger clone is one base away. The library was built from roughly 400 ng RNA with molecular barcoded adaptors for alpha/delta and beta/gamma chains. In TCRdb, the reads were re-called with MiXCR into one record per CDR3 protein. The data show around 20,000 distinct CDR3 sequences, roughly 23% seen once. The ends were cut back, 4 bases at V and 9 bases at J, with 21 bases in the middle. This CDR3 is 15 amino acids long. Germline values: CDR1 LGHNA, CDR2 YNFKEQ. At the time of active disease, bone marrow was collected from every patient. This record belongs to a study of read filtering for tumor transcriptome and immune sequencing.

This TCR was sampled from a donor aged 40 or older with multiple myeloma. Material: a population of CD138-negative cells sorted from bone marrow. The chain employs TRBV4-2 and TRBJ2-5; D is ambiguous. In DNA, the CDR3 is TGTGCCAGCAGCCGAGACCGAACTAACAAGAGAGCCCAGTACTTC. The encoded protein is CASSRDRTNKRAQYF.